These 3 T cell receptor beta chains share one sample of origin, sequenced in a study of early T cells in non-severe SARS-CoV-2 infection. MiXCR was run by TCRdb on the 5' RACE reads, yielding one entry per CDR3 protein. The data hold some 50,000 distinct CDR3 sequences, with roughly 9% observed a single time. The sample here was whole blood, taken at baseline. These receptor sequences come from an adult who was a healthcare worker with PCR-confirmed SARS-CoV-2 infection or an uninfected control (not recorded which).

This clonotype has at least ten counts. The chain recombines TRBV25-1 with TRBJ2-7; TRBD1 is a possible D gene (6 bases). CDR1 and CDR2 from the germline V gene are MGHDK and SYGVNS. The CDR3 sequence is 14 residues long. V was cut by 1 base and J by 6 bases, with 13 bases left in between. Here the CDR3 DNA reads TGTGCCAGCAGTGAATGGGGAACAGGGCTCGAGCAGTACTTC. As protein: CASSEWGTGLEQYF.

This clonotype came up many times. The V and J genes are TRBV7-3 and TRBJ1-1; the D gene is possibly TRBD1 (5 bases). This CDR3 comprises 13 residues. V gave up 8 bases and J gave up 2 bases, with 12 bases separating them. CDR1 is SGHTA and CDR2 is FQGTGA in the germline V gene. The CDR3 region has the DNA TGTGCCAGCGGTTCGGGGCCCAACACTGAAGCTTTCTTT. This gives the protein CASGSGPNTEAFF.

The genes are TRBV18 and TRBJ2-3; no clear D. The CDR3 consists of 15 residues. The V end was cut by 0 bases, the J end by 2 bases, with 9 bases between. Germline CDR1 KGHSH, CDR2 LQKENI. The CDR3 coding sequence is TGTGCCAGCTCACCACCTTACCCGGCCACAGATACGCAGTATTTT. This translates into CASSPPYPATDTQYF.